These 24 T cell receptor beta chains share one sample of origin, sequenced in a study of Ad26.COV2.S vaccination and SARS-CoV-2 variants. Here immunoSEQ multiplex PCR was the method, and the copy in TCRdb shows in-frame clones only, minus some. The table includes about half a million clones, nearly 90% detected once. As for treatment: approximately 18 received Ad26.COV2.S at low or high dose, single or two shots; 5 received placebo; per-sample allocation not given. Each sample was drawn 63 days after the first injection (of vaccine or placebo). The sequencing used peripheral blood, collected in a trial of Ad26.COV2.S vaccine versus placebo. Receptors were obtained from a person between 18 and 65 years old who received the Ad26.COV2.S COVID-19 vaccine or a placebo.

This clone was counted once. This rearrangement joins TRBV27 to TRBJ2-4, with 12 bases matching TRBD1. The CDR3 runs 16 residues. Germline V gene lookup returns CDR1 MNHEY and CDR2 SMNVEV (reference sequence). J gave up 6 bases and V 5 bases, and 8 bases lay outside the gene matches. The CDR3 nucleotides are TGTGCCAGCAGTAGCCGGGACAGGGGGCTTAGAAACATTCAGTACTTC. Translating it yields CASSSRDRGLRNIQYF.

The chain joins TRBV28 to TRBJ2-7; TRBD2 matches 12 bases. CDR3 length equals 17 residues. With V trimmed by 3 bases and J by 3 bases, 9 bases remained unmatched. Germline V lookup: CDR1 MDHEN, CDR2 SYDVKM. The CDR3 DNA reads as TGTGCCAGCAGTTTGTCCGGGACTAGCGGGTTATACTACGAGCAGTACTTC. Translated: CASSLSGTSGLYYEQYF.

This clone showed up just once. This chain connects TRBV6-5 to TRBJ2-7; 7 nucleotides match TRBD1. Germline V lookup: CDR1 MNHEY, CDR2 SVGAGI. Trimming cost V 2 bases and J 6 bases; bases outside gene matches: 10. The CDR3 spans 15 residues. The chain's CDR3 is CASSYTQGSPSEQYF. The CDR3 DNA follows: TGTGCCAGCAGTTACACACAGGGGTCCCCCAGCGAGCAGTACTTC.

The chain recombines TRBV5-8 with TRBJ2-6; 7 bases fit TRBD2. The CDR3 has 15 residues. The germline CDR1 and CDR2 sequences are SGHTS and YDEGEE. V shed 5 bases and J 2 bases; nucleotides not matched to a gene: 4. The chain's CDR3 is CASRARGTGANVLTF. The CDR3, as DNA: TGTGCCAGCAGGGCGCGGGGGACTGGGGCCAACGTCCTGACTTTC.

V gene TRBV19 combines with J gene TRBJ1-5, with D possibly TRBD1 on 5 matching bases. V lost 4 bases to trimming and J lost 5 bases, with 18 bases between them. The CDR3 extends over 16 amino acids. CDR1 is LNHDA and CDR2 is SQIVND in the germline V gene (reference sequence). The CDR3 protein is CASSTETVMNYQPQHF. The CDR3 nucleotides are TGTGCCAGTAGTACTGAGACAGTGATGAATTATCAGCCCCAGCATTTT.

The chain employs TRBV4-1 and TRBJ1-1; the D is unclear. Deletions cut 4 bases from V and 2 bases from J, with 17 bases between. The CDR3 consists of 16 residues. Per germline, CDR1 MGHRA and CDR2 YSYEKL. CDR3 loop: CASSPAPGPANTEAFF. CDR3 nucleotides: TGCGCCAGCAGCCCCGCCCCCGGTCCGGCTAACACTGAAGCTTTCTTT.

The chain has TRBV5-1 and TRBJ1-1; D gene ambiguous. Trimming took off 3 bases at V and 0 bases at J, with 15 bases between the two ends. This CDR3 is built from 16 residues. From germline, CDR1 is SGHRS and CDR2 YFSETQ. In DNA, the CDR3 is TGCGCCAGCAGCTCGCGCCTGACGGGTCTGAACACTGAAGCTTTCTTT. Its protein is CASSSRLTGLNTEAFF.

The chain recombines TRBV28 with TRBJ1-6, with D possibly matching TRBD1 (6 bases). CDR1 MDHEN and CDR2 SYDVKM come from the germline V gene. The CDR3 is made up of 17 amino acids. Trimming left V 3 bases short and J 9 bases short, with 21 bases between. This CDR3 is CASSLWGQGLSLSPLHF. DNA of the CDR3: TGTGCCAGCAGTTTGTGGGGGCAGGGGCTTAGTCTTTCACCCCTCCACTTT.

The J gene is TRBJ1-1, the V gene TRBV19; D possibly corresponds to TRBD1 (6 bases). Germline V gene data show CDR1 as LNHDA and CDR2 as SQIVND (reference sequence). V was shortened by 10 bases and J by 3 bases, with 18 bases between the two germline ends. The CDR3 is made up of 14 amino acids. The DNA of the CDR3 is TGTGCCACCTCATGGGGGCAGGCAGACACTGAAGCTTTCTTT. It translates to CATSWGQADTEAFF.

This clone was seen more than once but under ten times. J is TRBJ1-2 and V is TRBV2, with no clear D. The CDR3 has 15 amino acids. Germline CDR1 is SNHLY and CDR2 is FYNNEI. With 8 bases removed from V and 0 bases from J, the gap between germline ends came to 16 bases. For the CDR3, the DNA is TGTGCCAGCCGTAAAGGGAACTACCCTAACTATGGCTACACCTTC. It encodes CASRKGNYPNYGYTF.

This chain uses TRBV6-2 or TRBV6-3 with TRBJ2-1, with D unclear. This CDR3 contains 15 residues. The V gene's germline CDR1 is MNHEY and CDR2 SVGEGT. Trimming stripped 4 bases from V and 1 base from J, with 11 bases between. The CDR3 loop is CASSSRPQSYNEQFF. The CDR3 nucleotides are TGTGCCAGCAGTTCGCGGCCTCAATCCTACAATGAGCAGTTCTTC.

V usage is TRBV5-1 and J usage is TRBJ1-6; no reliable D call. The CDR3 contains 13 residues. The V end lost 5 bases, the J end lost 6 bases, and 9 bases lay between the germline ends. Germline CDR1 and CDR2: SGHRS and YFSETQ. CDR3 nucleotide sequence: TGCGCCAGCAGTCTAGGAATTAATTCACCCCTCCACTTT. Its translation: CASSLGINSPLHF.

The CDR3 DNA is TGTGCCAGCAACGAGCCTGGGGGGGATGAGCAGTTCTTC. This codes for CASNEPGGDEQFF. The chain has TRBV6-5 and TRBJ2-1, with TRBD2 identical over 7 bases. The CDR3 runs 13 residues. V was clipped by 7 bases and J by 8 bases; unmatched bases: 8. Germline V gives CDR1 MNHEY, CDR2 SVGAGI.

The rearrangement links TRBV28 to TRBJ2-7, with TRBD1 matching over 9 bases. CDR1 MDHEN and CDR2 SYDVKM come from the germline V gene. This CDR3 is 12 amino acids long. The junction had 7 bases not matched to a gene; V was cut back by 4 bases and J by 12 bases. The CDR3 nucleotides read TGTGCCAGCAGTTCCGCGTCGGGACAGGGGTACTTC. The encoded protein is CASSSASGQGYF.

J is TRBJ2-3 and V is TRBV9; D gene ambiguous. The germline CDR1 and CDR2 sequences are SGDLS and YYNGEE. Deletions cut 4 bases from V and 7 bases from J, with 10 bases between. CDR3 length: 12 amino acids. In nucleotides, the CDR3 is TGTGCCAGCAGCCTCTTAGGGCATACGCAGTATTTT. Translated: CASSLLGHTQYF. Filled out from reference TRBV9 and TRBJ2-3, the complete variable domain reads DSGVTQTPKHLITATGQRVTLRCSPRSGDLSVYWYQQSLDQGLQFLIQYYNGEERAKGNILERFSAQQFPDLHSELNLSSLELGDSALYFCASSLLGHTQYFGPGTRLTVL.

This clone was seen a single time. V gene TRBV2 combines with J gene TRBJ2-3, with D maybe TRBD2 (5 bases). Trimming removed 6 bases at V and 8 bases at J, with 12 bases between. The germline V gene encodes CDR1 SNHLY and CDR2 FYNNEI. CDR3 length: 12 amino acids. The CDR3 region has the DNA TGTGCCAGCAGGGAGGACCACTCTACGCAGTATTTT. This translates into CASREDHSTQYF.

This chain connects TRBV5-1 to TRBJ2-7, with 7 bases that match TRBD1. This CDR3 has 13 residues. Germline CDR1 SGHRS, CDR2 YFSETQ. The ends lost 4 bases at V and 2 bases at J; junction bases unmatched: 3. CDR3 in DNA: TGCGCCAGCAGCATAGGACAGGCCTACGAGCAGTACTTC. Its translation: CASSIGQAYEQYF.

The chain uses TRBV11-3 and TRBJ2-1; D is perhaps TRBD2 (5 bases). The germline V and J ends were trimmed by 5 bases and 13 bases, with 15 bases remaining between them. The germline gives CDR1 SGHNT, CDR2 YENEEA. The CDR3 extends over 12 amino acids. The DNA of the CDR3 is TGTGCCAGCAGCACCACCGGGGTAGCTCAGTTCTTC. This encodes CASSTTGVAQFF. Full variable domain (rest looked up from reference TRBV11-3 and TRBJ2-1): EAGVVQSPRYKIIEKKQPVAFWCNPISGHNTLYWYLQNLGQGPELLIRYENEEAVDDSQLPKDRFSAERLKGVDSTLKIQPAELGDSAVYLCASSTTGVAQFFGPGTRLTVL.

V is TRBV6-5 and J is TRBJ2-2; D gene uncertain. The V end was cut by 2 bases, the J end by 1 base, with 2 bases between. The CDR3 totals 13 residues. The germline V gene encodes CDR1 MNHEY and CDR2 SVGAGI. This CDR3 reads CASSYLNTGELFF. In DNA form, the CDR3 reads TGTGCCAGCAGTTACCTGAACACCGGGGAGCTGTTTTTT.

This clone occurred a few times. The chain couples TRBV11-2 to TRBJ2-7; a possible D gene is TRBD1 (6 bases). Germline lookup yields CDR1 SGHAT and CDR2 FQNNGV. V lost 2 bases, J lost 3 bases, and 8 bases lay in between. The CDR3 length is 13 residues. CDR3 residues: CASSLQGHYEQYF. For the CDR3, the DNA is TGTGCCAGCAGCTTACAGGGGCACTACGAGCAGTACTTC.

The V call is TRBV7-9, the J call TRBJ1-4; D is ambiguous. In germline, CDR1 is SEHNR, CDR2 FQNEAQ (reference sequence). The CDR3 runs to 13 residues. V was shortened by 9 bases and J by 3 bases, with 11 bases between the two germline ends. The CDR3 bases are TGTGCCAGTTCCCCGCCGGCTAATGAAAAACTGTTTTTT. This encodes CASSPPANEKLFF.

The chain links TRBV2 to TRBJ1-5, with D perhaps matching TRBD1 (6 bases). V shed 6 bases and J shed 0 bases, with 12 bases lying between them. The CDR3 totals 15 residues. CDR1 and CDR2 from the germline V gene are SNHLY and FYNNEI. Here the CDR3 reads CASSRDTHSNQPQHF. The DNA of the CDR3 is TGTGCCAGCAGCAGGGACACCCATAGCAATCAGCCCCAGCATTTT.

CDR3: CASRPSGVATNEKLFF. The CDR3 DNA reads TGTGCCAGCAGGCCTAGTGGGGTTGCAACTAATGAAAAACTGTTTTTT. This rearrangement joins TRBV27 to TRBJ1-4; D ambiguous. There are 16 residues in the CDR3. V was clipped by 6 bases and J by 0 bases, with 14 bases between them. Germline V lookup: CDR1 MNHEY, CDR2 SMNVEV (reference sequence). The full variable domain, in which reference TRBV27 and TRBJ1-4 provide the parts outside the CDR3, is EAQVTQNPRYLITVTGKKLTVTCSQNMNHEYMSWYRQDPGLGLRQIYYSMNVEVTDKGDVPEGYKVSRKEKRNFPLILESPSPNQTSLYFCASRPSGVATNEKLFFGSGTQLSVL.

The V gene is TRBV28, the J gene TRBJ2-2; 10 nucleotides agree with TRBD1. Trimming removed 6 bases from V and 0 bases from J; junction bases left unmatched: 13. Germline CDR1 reads MDHEN; CDR2 reads SYDVKM. This CDR3 comprises 19 residues. The CDR3 sequence is CASSPLPGQGPANTGELFF. CDR3 in DNA: TGTGCCAGCAGCCCCCTACCGGGACAGGGGCCAGCGAACACCGGGGAGCTGTTTTTT.